This T cell receptor (beta chain) was observed in a study of Ad26.COV2.S vaccination and SARS-CoV-2 variants. This CDR3 has 13 amino acids. The germline V gene has CDR1 MNHNS and CDR2 SASEGT. The V gene lost 3 bases and the J gene lost 5 bases, with 10 bases spanning the gap. Sequencing was performed with immunoSEQ multiplex PCR; in TCRdb, only in-frame clones are kept and a portion is missing. There are 350,000 to 450,000 clones in the sample; around 84% occur only once, and 3.3% lies in the top ten. Indicated treatment: around 19 received Ad26.COV2.S at low or high dose, single or two shots; several received placebo; per-sample allocation not given. Day 63 after the first injection of vaccine or placebo was the sampling time.

This sequence joins TRBV6-1 and TRBJ1-2; tentatively, D is TRBD1 (6 bases). The sequencing here drew on peripheral blood, taken in a trial of Ad26.COV2.S vaccine versus placebo. The TCR was taken from a person between 18 and 65 years old who received the Ad26.COV2.S COVID-19 vaccine or a placebo. The CDR3: CASSEGARYGYTF. The CDR3 coding sequence is TGTGCCAGCAGTGAGGGGGCTCGGTATGGCTACACCTTC.